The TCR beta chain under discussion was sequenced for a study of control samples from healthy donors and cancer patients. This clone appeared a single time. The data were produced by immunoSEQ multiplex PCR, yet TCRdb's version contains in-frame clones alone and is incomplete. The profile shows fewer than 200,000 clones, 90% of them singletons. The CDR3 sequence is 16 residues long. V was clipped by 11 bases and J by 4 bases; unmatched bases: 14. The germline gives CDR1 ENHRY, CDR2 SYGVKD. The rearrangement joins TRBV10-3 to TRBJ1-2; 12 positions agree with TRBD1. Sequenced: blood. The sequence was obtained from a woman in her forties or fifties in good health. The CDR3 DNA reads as TGTGCCGCCGGGAAGGCGGGACAGGGGGCATTCTATGGCTACACCTTC. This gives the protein CAAGKAGQGAFYGYTF.